Below are 25 T cell receptor beta chains sequenced from a single sample in a study of blood T cell repertoires in COVID-19. Profiling relied on immunoSEQ multiplex PCR, and the TCRdb table lists in-frame clones only, not all of them. The sample yields 120,000 or so clones, roughly 84% seen once. Sequencing used PBMCs or T cells enriched from blood (not recorded which). These receptors originate from a woman aged 30 to 39 who had recovered from COVID-19.

J is TRBJ2-7 and V is TRBV6-5, with 10 bases lining up with TRBD2. After removal of 0 bases from V and 4 bases from J, the junction contained 6 bases not matched to a gene. The CDR3 is 16 amino acids. From germline, CDR1 is MNHEY and CDR2 SVGAGI. The CDR3 here is CASSYSLAGDGYEQYF. The DNA for the CDR3 is TGTGCCAGCAGTTACTCGCTAGCGGGAGATGGGTACGAGCAGTACTTC.

This sequence joins TRBV6-5 and TRBJ2-5; maybe TRBD2 (6 bases). Germline V gives CDR1 MNHEY, CDR2 SVGAGI. Trimming removed 6 bases from V and 4 bases from J, with 6 bases in between. The CDR3 loop spans 11 amino acids. CDR3 sequence: CASRRGETQYF. The CDR3 bases are TGTGCCAGCAGGCGGGGAGAGACCCAGTACTTC.

The rearrangement uses TRBV5-1 and TRBJ2-3; 7 bases map to TRBD2. The CDR3 has 13 amino acids. J lost 7 bases, V lost 0 bases, and 2 bases had no gene match. Germline lookup yields CDR1 SGHRS and CDR2 YFSETQ. The CDR3 region is CASSLAGGNTQYF. CDR3 DNA sequence: TGCGCCAGCAGCTTGGCGGGAGGAAATACGCAGTATTTT.

This clone came up once. The V call is TRBV7-2, the J call TRBJ2-1, with 9 bases matching TRBD2. CDR3 length: 14 amino acids. Germline CDR1 is SGHTA and CDR2 is FQGNSA. V trimming: 6 bases; J trimming: 4 bases; junction bases outside the gene matches: 4. This CDR3 is CASSGGRVYNEQFF. Written as DNA, the CDR3 is TGTGCCAGCAGTGGCGGGAGGGTATACAATGAGCAGTTCTTC. The variable domain in full, completed from reference TRBV7-2 and TRBJ2-1, reads GAGVSQSPSNKVTEKGKDVELRCDPISGHTALYWYRQSLGQGLEFLIYFQGNSAPDKSGLPSDRFSAERTGGSVSTLTIQRTQQEDSAVYLCASSGGRVYNEQFFGPGTRLTVL.

The table lists this clone with a few counts. The chain links TRBV4-3 to TRBJ1-6; no clear D gene. Germline assignment: CDR1 LGHNA and CDR2 YSLEER. The V end was cut by 0 bases, the J end by 10 bases, with 10 bases between. This CDR3 spans 14 amino acids. In DNA form, the CDR3 reads TGCGCCAGCAGCCAAGATCTAAGCTCGTCACCCCTCCACTTT. It translates to CASSQDLSSSPLHF.

The chain recombines TRBV4-1 with TRBJ2-2; 7 bases align to TRBD2. Germline CDR1 is MGHRA and CDR2 is YSYEKL. The CDR3 is 16 amino acids. After removal of 4 bases from V and 1 base from J, the junction contained 6 bases not matched to a gene. This CDR3 is CASSPAWGGNTGELFF. CDR3 bases: TGCGCCAGCAGCCCTGCTTGGGGGGGGAACACCGGGGAGCTGTTTTTT.

The chain is built from TRBV5-4 and TRBJ1-4; 7 positions agree with TRBD1. The CDR3 is 15 amino acids. The V and J ends lost 3 bases and 7 bases, in that order; junction bases with no gene match: 9. Germline V gene data show CDR1 as SGHNT and CDR2 as YYREEE (reference sequence). CDR3 in amino acids: CASSSKTGSLEKLFF. CDR3 bases: TGTGCCAGCAGCTCGAAGACAGGGAGTCTTGAAAAACTGTTTTTT. Filled out from reference TRBV5-4 and TRBJ1-4, the complete variable domain reads ETGVTQSPTHLIKTRGQQVTLRCSSQSGHNTVSWYQQALGQGPQFIFQYYREEENGRGNFPPRFSGLQFPNYSSELNVNALELDDSALYLCASSSKTGSLEKLFFGSGTQLSVL.

The chain uses TRBV7-2 and TRBJ2-3; 11 bases line up with TRBD2. From germline, CDR1 is SGHTA and CDR2 FQGNSA. The CDR3 extends over 17 amino acids. J lost 4 bases, V lost 5 bases, and 11 bases had no gene match. The CDR3 region is CASSARPLAGAADTQYF. The CDR3 coding sequence is TGTGCCAGCAGCGCCCGCCCACTAGCGGGAGCGGCAGATACGCAGTATTTT.

The CDR3 sequence is CATMGGRNTEAFF. The CDR3 coding sequence is TGTGCCACCATGGGGGGTCGGAACACTGAAGCTTTCTTT. The chain uses TRBV24-1 and TRBJ1-1; TRBD1 might be the D (5 bases). CDR1 is KGHDR, CDR2 SFDVKD, per germline. The V and J ends lost 8 bases and 1 base respectively, with 10 bases between them. This CDR3 has 13 amino acids.

This CDR3 reads CASSPGTLYEQYF. CDR3 DNA: TGTGCCAGCAGCCCGGGGACACTCTACGAGCAGTACTTC. The V gene is TRBV7-2, the J gene TRBJ2-7; a possible D gene is TRBD1 (6 bases). Per germline, CDR1 SGHTA and CDR2 FQGNSA. The CDR3 is made up of 13 amino acids. Trimming stripped 5 bases from V and 3 bases from J, with 11 bases between.

The chain combines TRBV5-1 with TRBJ2-3, with TRBD2 as a possible D gene (6 bases). The CDR3 loop spans 15 amino acids. Germline V gene data show CDR1 as SGHRS and CDR2 as YFSETQ. V was clipped by 0 bases and J by 5 bases, with 13 bases between them. This chain's CDR3 is CASSLEARRVDTQYF. In DNA form, the CDR3 reads TGCGCCAGCAGCTTGGAGGCAAGGAGGGTAGATACGCAGTATTTT.

This rearrangement joins TRBV18 to TRBJ2-7, with TRBD2 matching over 8 bases. The CDR3 sequence is 19 residues long. Germline V CDR1 and CDR2: KGHSH, LQKENI. V gave up 5 bases and J gave up 2 bases; unmatched junction bases: 20. As DNA, the CDR3 is TGTGCCAGCTCAGGCCCCGGAACTAGCGGCCGCCTGTCCCCCTACGAGCAGTACTTC. Amino acids: CASSGPGTSGRLSPYEQYF.

This chain uses TRBV6-4 with TRBJ2-3; 10 bases agree with TRBD2. There are 14 residues in the CDR3. The V gene end was trimmed by 4 bases and the J gene end by 4 bases; junction bases not matched to a gene: 2. Germline V CDR1 and CDR2: MRHNA, SNTAGT. DNA of the CDR3: TGTGCCAGCAGTGGGACTAGCGGACCAGATACGCAGTATTTT. Its translation is CASSGTSGPDTQYF.

This rearrangement joins TRBV30 to TRBJ1-2; 9 nucleotides align to TRBD1. V shed 1 base and J 0 bases; nucleotides not matched to a gene: 3. This CDR3 has 15 amino acids. Germline loops: CDR1 GTSNPN, CDR2 SVGIG (reference sequence). The CDR3 sequence is CAWSGQGVSNYGYTF. In nucleotides, the CDR3 is TGTGCCTGGAGTGGACAGGGGGTCTCTAACTATGGCTACACCTTC.

The genes are TRBV6-5 and TRBJ2-7; D uncertain. CDR3 length equals 15 residues. V was trimmed by 5 bases and J by 4 bases, leaving 18 bases between them. Germline values: CDR1 MNHEY, CDR2 SVGAGI. In DNA, the CDR3 is TGTGCCAGCAGTCCAGAGGAAGGCAGCGCGTACGAGCAGTACTTC. It is translated as CASSPEEGSAYEQYF.

In this sample, this clone turned up a few times. The chain uses TRBV29-1 and TRBJ1-4; 9 nucleotides align to TRBD1. The CDR3 length is 13 residues. In germline, CDR1 is SQVTM, CDR2 ANQGSEA. The V segment lost 6 bases and the J segment 7 bases; nucleotides outside the gene matches: 6. The CDR3 reads CSVPGQGPEKLFF. As DNA, the CDR3 is TGCAGCGTCCCGGGACAGGGACCTGAAAAACTGTTTTTT.

This clone was observed many times. The chain links TRBV6-5 to TRBJ2-7, with 7 bases that match TRBD1. The germline gives CDR1 MNHEY, CDR2 SVGAGI. Germline trimming cut 5 bases from V and 3 bases from J; bases unmatched to any gene: 7. The CDR3 is made up of 14 amino acids. CDR3 sequence (DNA): TGTGCCAGCAGTCACAGGGGACGGATCTACGAGCAGTACTTC. This codes for CASSHRGRIYEQYF.

The V gene is TRBV5-8, the J gene TRBJ2-1, with D possibly TRBD1 on 6 matching bases. Germline V lookup: CDR1 SGHTS, CDR2 YDEGEE. The V end lost 4 bases, the J end lost 0 bases, and 8 bases lay between the germline ends. This CDR3 is built from 14 residues. CDR3 DNA: TGTGCCAGCAGCCAGGACAGCTCCTACAATGAGCAGTTCTTC. This gives the protein CASSQDSSYNEQFF.

The CDR3 protein is CSVRGKTGSNQPQHF. The CDR3 coding sequence is TGCAGCGTACGGGGAAAAACAGGGAGCAATCAGCCCCAGCATTTT. V is TRBV29-1 and J is TRBJ1-5; tentatively, D is TRBD1 (6 bases). The V gene's germline CDR1 is SQVTM and CDR2 ANQGSEA. Trimming stripped 6 bases from V and 1 base from J, with 16 bases between. The CDR3 totals 15 residues.

The rearrangement uses TRBV18 and TRBJ1-6; 8 nucleotides align to TRBD1. There are 15 residues in the CDR3. V lost 0 bases to trimming and J lost 7 bases; unmatched junction nucleotides: 2. Germline values: CDR1 KGHSH, CDR2 LQKENI. The chain's CDR3 is CASSPPDRVNSPLHF. CDR3 coding DNA: TGTGCCAGCTCACCACCGGACAGGGTAAATTCACCCCTCCACTTT.

The chain employs TRBV4-1 and TRBJ1-1, with TRBD1 as a possible D gene (6 bases). This CDR3 spans 15 amino acids. The V gene lost 3 bases and the J gene lost 1 base, with 12 bases spanning the gap. The germline CDR1 and CDR2 sequences are MGHRA and YSYEKL. CDR3 protein: CASSHPVRGNTEAFF. CDR3 coding DNA: TGCGCCAGCAGCCACCCGGTCAGGGGGAACACTGAAGCTTTCTTT.

This sequence joins TRBV3-1 (or the pseudogene TRBV3-2) and TRBJ2-7, with 7 bases matching TRBD1. The germline V gene has CDR1 LGHDT and CDR2 YNNKEL (reference sequence). The CDR3 loop spans 15 amino acids. V gave up 4 bases and J gave up 3 bases; unmatched junction bases: 9. The CDR3 protein is CASSPGQPVIYEQYF. Written as DNA, the CDR3 is TGTGCCAGCAGCCCGGGACAGCCGGTAATCTACGAGCAGTACTTC.

Comment on this clone: The same CDR3 also results from other DNA sequences found in this sample. This chain links TRBV7-3 with TRBJ2-4, with 7 bases aligning to TRBD2. With V trimmed by 5 bases and J by 3 bases, 10 bases remained unmatched. The CDR3 is 16 residues long. Germline assignment: CDR1 SGHTA and CDR2 FQGTGA. CDR3 nucleotides: TGTGCCAGCAGCCTCACGGGGGGATCAGACAAAAACATTCAGTACTTC. Translation gives CASSLTGGSDKNIQYF.

The V gene is TRBV3-1 (or the pseudogene TRBV3-2), the J gene TRBJ1-1; 8 bases agree with TRBD1. The germline V gene encodes CDR1 LGHDT and CDR2 YNNKEL (reference sequence). V gave up 0 bases and J gave up 2 bases; unmatched junction bases: 2. The length of the CDR3 is 15 residues. Written as DNA, the CDR3 is TGTGCCAGCAGCCAAGACAGGGGGCGAAACACTGAAGCTTTCTTT. Amino acids: CASSQDRGRNTEAFF.

The gene calls are TRBV28 and TRBJ1-2; 10 bases fit TRBD1. After removal of 7 bases from V and 6 bases from J, the junction contained 8 bases not matched to a gene. Germline V gene lookup returns CDR1 MDHEN and CDR2 SYDVKM. The CDR3 loop spans 14 amino acids. The CDR3 region has the DNA TGTGCCAGCATCCAAGCCGGACAGGGGGATGGCTACACCTTC. Translation gives CASIQAGQGDGYTF.